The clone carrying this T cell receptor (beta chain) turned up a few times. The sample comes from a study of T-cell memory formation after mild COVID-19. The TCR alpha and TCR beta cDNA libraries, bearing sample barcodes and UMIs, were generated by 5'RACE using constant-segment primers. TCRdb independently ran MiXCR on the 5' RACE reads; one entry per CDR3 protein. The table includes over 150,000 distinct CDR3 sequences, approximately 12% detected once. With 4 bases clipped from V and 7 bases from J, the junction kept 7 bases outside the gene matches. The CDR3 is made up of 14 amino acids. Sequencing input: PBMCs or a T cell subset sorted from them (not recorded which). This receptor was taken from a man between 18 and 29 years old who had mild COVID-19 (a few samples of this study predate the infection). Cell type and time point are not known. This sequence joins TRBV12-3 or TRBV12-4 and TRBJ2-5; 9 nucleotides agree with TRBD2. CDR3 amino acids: CASSSGAGGGTQYF. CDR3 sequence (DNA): TGTGCCAGCAGTTCGGGAGCGGGGGGCGGGACCCAGTACTTC.